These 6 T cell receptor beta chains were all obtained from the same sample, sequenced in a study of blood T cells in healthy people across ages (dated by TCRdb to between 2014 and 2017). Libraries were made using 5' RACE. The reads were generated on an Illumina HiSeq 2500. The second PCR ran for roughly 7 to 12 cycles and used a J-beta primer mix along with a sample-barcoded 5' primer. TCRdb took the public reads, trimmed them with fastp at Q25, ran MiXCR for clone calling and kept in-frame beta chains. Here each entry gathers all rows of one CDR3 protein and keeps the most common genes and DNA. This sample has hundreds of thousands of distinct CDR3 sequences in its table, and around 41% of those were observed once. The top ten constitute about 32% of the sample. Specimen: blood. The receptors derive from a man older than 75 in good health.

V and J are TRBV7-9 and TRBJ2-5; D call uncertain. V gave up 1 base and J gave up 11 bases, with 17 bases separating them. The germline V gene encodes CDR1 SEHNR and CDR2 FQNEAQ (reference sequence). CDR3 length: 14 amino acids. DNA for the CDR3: TGTGCCAGCAGCTTAGAGACGGGTGCCAATCCGCAGTACTTC. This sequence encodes CASSLETGANPQYF.

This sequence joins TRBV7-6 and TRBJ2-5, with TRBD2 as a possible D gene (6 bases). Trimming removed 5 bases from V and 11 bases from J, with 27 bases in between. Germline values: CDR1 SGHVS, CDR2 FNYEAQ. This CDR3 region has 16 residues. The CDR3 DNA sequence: TGTGCCAGCAGCCCTCCCTCGGCGGGGTCAAACAATGAGCAGTACTTC. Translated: CASSPPSAGSNNEQYF.

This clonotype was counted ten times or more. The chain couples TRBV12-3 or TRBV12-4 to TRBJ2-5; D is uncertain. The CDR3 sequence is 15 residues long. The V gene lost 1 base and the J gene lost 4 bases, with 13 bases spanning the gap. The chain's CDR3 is CASSLGLLRSETQYF. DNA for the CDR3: TGTGCCAGCAGTTTAGGACTCCTGAGGTCAGAGACCCAGTACTTC.

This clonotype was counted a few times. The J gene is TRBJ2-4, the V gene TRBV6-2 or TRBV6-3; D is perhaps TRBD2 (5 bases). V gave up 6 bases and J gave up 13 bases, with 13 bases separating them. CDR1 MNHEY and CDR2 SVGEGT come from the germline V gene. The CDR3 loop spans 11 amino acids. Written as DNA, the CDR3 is TGTGCCAGCAGGTATTATAGGGAGCAGTACTTC. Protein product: CASRYYREQYF.

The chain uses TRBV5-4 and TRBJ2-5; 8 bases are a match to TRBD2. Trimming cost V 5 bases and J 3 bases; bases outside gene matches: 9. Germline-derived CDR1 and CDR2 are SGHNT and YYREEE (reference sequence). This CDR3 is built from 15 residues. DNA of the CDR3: TGTGCCAGCAGGTCCCCCGGGGGACTAGAAGAGACCCAGTACTTC. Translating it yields CASRSPGGLEETQYF.

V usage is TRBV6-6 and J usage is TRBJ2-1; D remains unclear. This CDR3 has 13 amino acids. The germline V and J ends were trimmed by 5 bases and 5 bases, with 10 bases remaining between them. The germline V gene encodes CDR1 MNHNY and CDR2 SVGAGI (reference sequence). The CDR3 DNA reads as TGTGCCAGCAGTGCGGACGGAAACAATGAGCAGTTCTTC. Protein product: CASSADGNNEQFF.